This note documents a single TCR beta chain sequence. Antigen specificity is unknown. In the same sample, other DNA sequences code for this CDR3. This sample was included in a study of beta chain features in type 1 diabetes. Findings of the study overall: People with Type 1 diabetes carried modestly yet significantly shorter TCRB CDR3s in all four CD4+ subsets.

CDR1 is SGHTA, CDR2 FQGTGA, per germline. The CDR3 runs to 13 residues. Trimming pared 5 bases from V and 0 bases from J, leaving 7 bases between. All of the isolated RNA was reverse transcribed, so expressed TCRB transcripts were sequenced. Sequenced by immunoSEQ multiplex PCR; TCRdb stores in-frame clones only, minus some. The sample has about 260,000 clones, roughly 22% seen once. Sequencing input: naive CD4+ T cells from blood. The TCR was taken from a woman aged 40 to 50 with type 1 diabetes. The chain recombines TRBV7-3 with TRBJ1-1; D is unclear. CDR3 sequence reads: CASSRTVNTEAFF. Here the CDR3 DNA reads TGTGCCAGCAGCCGTACGGTGAACACTGAAGCTTTCTTT. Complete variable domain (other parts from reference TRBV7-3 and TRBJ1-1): GAGVSQTPSNKVTEKGKYVELRCDPISGHTALYWYRQSLGQGPEFLIYFQGTGAADDSGLPNDRFFAVRPEGSVSTLKIQRTERGDSAVYLCASSRTVNTEAFFGQGTRLTVV.